These T cell receptor beta chains were read from a single sample in a study of identifying expanded T cells in peripheral blood. Only in-frame clones appear in the TCRdb table, and some are missing; sequencing was by immunoSEQ multiplex PCR. The sample holds about 78,000 clones; around four fifths are singletons and the top ten take 15% to 20%. Sequencing used blood. The receptors shown here come from a person aged 18-70 years in good health. The CDR3 runs from the conserved cysteine through the conserved F or W. Fields, in order: D gene, J gene, V gene, clone size, CDR3 DNA, CDR3 protein. A D gene is named only where the DNA matches it firmly. The size entry is marked missing in some rows and otherwise reads once, few, many or a size class.

>.|TRBJ2-7|TRBV9|.
TGTGCCAGCAGCGTAAATGGTAACGAGCAGTACTTC
CASSVNGNEQYF
>TRBD2|TRBJ2-5|TRBV5-4|.
TGTGCCAGCAGCTTAGGGCGGGAGAACCAAGAGACCCAGTACTTC
CASSLGRENQETQYF
>.|TRBJ2-7|TRBV9|few
TGTGCCAGCAGCCCCTCCCCCGACAGGAGCTCCTACGAGCAGTACTTC
CASSPSPDRSSYEQYF
>.|TRBJ1-4|TRBV7-2|few
TGTGCCAGCAGCCCCCATCCAGGGGAGGGTGAAAAACTGTTTTTT
CASSPHPGEGEKLFF
>TRBD1|TRBJ1-2|TRBV18|.
TGTGCCAGCTCACCGTTTACAGGGGGCTCTGGCTACACCTTC
CASSPFTGGSGYTF
>.|TRBJ2-3|TRBV2|few
TGTGCCAGCAGTGAAGCGCAGGTTTCGGATACGCAGTATTTT
CASSEAQVSDTQYF
>.|TRBJ2-3|TRBV2|.
TGTGCCAGCAGTGATGGGTCAGATGAGAACACAGATACGCAGTATTTT
CASSDGSDENTDTQYF
>.|TRBJ2-1|TRBV2|many
TGTGCCAGCAGCGATACGCCGGAGTTCTTC
CASSDTPEFF
>.|TRBJ2-7|TRBV5-5|.
TGTGCCAGCAGCTCAACCCCAGACTGGGACGGAGCCTACGAGCAGTACTTC
CASSSTPDWDGAYEQYF
>.|TRBJ1-2|TRBV2|few
TGTGCCAGCAGAGCATTTTCAATCAACTATGGCTACACCTTC
CASRAFSINYGYTF
>TRBD1|TRBJ1-4|TRBV7-9|.
TGTGCCAGCAGGGGGAATATGACAGGGTATGGGGAAAAACTGTTTTTT
CASRGNMTGYGEKLFF
>TRBD1|TRBJ2-5|TRBV5-1|.
TGCGCCAGCAGGGCCGACAGGGGGCGAGAGACCCAGTACTTC
CASRADRGRETQYF
>.|TRBJ2-1|TRBV19|.
TGTGCCAGTATCCCTACCCTCGGACACCGGGACTCGAATAACAATGAGCAGTTCTTC
CASIPTLGHRDSNNNEQFF
>.|TRBJ2-7|TRBV28|.
TGTGCCAGCAGTTTATTGTCCTCCCCCTCCTACGAGCAGTACTTC
CASSLLSSPSYEQYF
>.|TRBJ1-1|TRBV11-3|.
TGTGCCAGCAGCTTAGGAGGGTCGCACCCGAACACTGAAGCTTTCTTT
CASSLGGSHPNTEAFF
>.|TRBJ2-2|TRBV19|.
TGTGCCAGTAGTATAGTCACGAACACCGGGGAGCTGTTTTTT
CASSIVTNTGELFF
>TRBD1|TRBJ1-2|TRBV10-3|.
TGTGCCATCAGTGAGTCGTTAGGGGGCGATTCGCCTAGTGGCTACACCTTC
CAISESLGGDSPSGYTF
>.|TRBJ2-5|TRBV11-2|.
TGTGCCAGCAGCTTAGATCCTGGTAGCGCCGAGACCCAGTACTTC
CASSLDPGSAETQYF
>.|TRBJ2-1|TRBV6-5|.
TGTGCCAGCAGTTACTTGGATGAGCAGTTCTTC
CASSYLDEQFF
>.|TRBJ1-2|TRBV6-5|.
TGTGCCAGCAGTTCGTTTGGGGGTATGGGCTATGGCTACACCTTC
CASSSFGGMGYGYTF
>.|TRBJ2-1|TRBV11-3|.
TGTGCCAGCAGCGGCCGGCGCAATGAGCAGTTCTTC
CASSGRRNEQFF
>.|TRBJ1-5|TRBV6-5|once
TGTGCCAGCCGGGGTGGCGGTGGAGGCAATCAGCCCCAGCATTTT
CASRGGGGGNQPQHF
>TRBD1|TRBJ2-1|TRBV6-5|few
TGTGCCAGCGGTCGGGGACAGTACAATGAGCAGTTCTTC
CASGRGQYNEQFF
>.|TRBJ2-7|TRBV29-1|.
TGCAGCGTTCTGACAGGTGCCTACGAGCAGTACTTC
CSVLTGAYEQYF
>TRBD1|TRBJ2-1|TRBV7-2|.
TGTGCCAGCAGCTTATTAACGGCAGGGGGCAATGAGCAGTTCTTC
CASSLLTAGGNEQFF
>TRBD1|TRBJ1-4|TRBV5-1|.
TGCGCCAGCAGCTTGGGACAGGGGTCTGAAAAACTGTTTTTT
CASSLGQGSEKLFF
>TRBD1|TRBJ1-4|TRBV6-5|few
TGTGCCAGCAGTTTGGACAGGCGTGCAACTAATGAAAAACTGTTTTTT
CASSLDRRATNEKLFF
>.|TRBJ1-2|TRBV10-3|.
TGTGCCATCAGTGAGTCGAGGGACACCCCTAACTATGGCTACACCTTC
CAISESRDTPNYGYTF